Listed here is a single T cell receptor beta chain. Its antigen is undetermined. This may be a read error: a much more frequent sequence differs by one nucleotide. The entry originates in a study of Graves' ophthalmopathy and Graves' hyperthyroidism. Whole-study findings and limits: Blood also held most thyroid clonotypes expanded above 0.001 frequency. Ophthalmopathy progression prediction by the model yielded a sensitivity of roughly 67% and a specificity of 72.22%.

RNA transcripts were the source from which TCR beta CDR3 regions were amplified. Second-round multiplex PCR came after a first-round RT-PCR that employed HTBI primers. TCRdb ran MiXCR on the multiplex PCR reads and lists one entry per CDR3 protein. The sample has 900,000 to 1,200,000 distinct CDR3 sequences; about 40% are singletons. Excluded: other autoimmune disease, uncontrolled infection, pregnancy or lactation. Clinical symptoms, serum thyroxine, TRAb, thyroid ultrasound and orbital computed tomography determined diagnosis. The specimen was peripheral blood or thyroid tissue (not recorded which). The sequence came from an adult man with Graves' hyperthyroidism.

The CDR3 region has the DNA TGTGCCAGTGGTATCTCGATCGGGACAGGGGGCCACGAGCAGTACTTC. It translates to CASGISIGTGGHEQYF. The V gene is TRBV19, the J gene TRBJ2-7; 12 bases fit TRBD1. The germline CDR1 and CDR2 sequences are LNHDA and SQIVND (reference sequence). The CDR3 spans 16 residues.